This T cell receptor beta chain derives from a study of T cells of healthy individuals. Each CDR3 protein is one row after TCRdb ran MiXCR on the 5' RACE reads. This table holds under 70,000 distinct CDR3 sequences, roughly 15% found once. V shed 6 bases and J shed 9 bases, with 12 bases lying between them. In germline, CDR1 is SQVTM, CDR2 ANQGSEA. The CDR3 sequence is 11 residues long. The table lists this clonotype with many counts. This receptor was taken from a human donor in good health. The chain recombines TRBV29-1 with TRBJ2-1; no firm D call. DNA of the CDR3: TGCAGCGTCAAAGGTGACGGTGAGCAGTTCTTC. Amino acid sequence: CSVKGDGEQFF.